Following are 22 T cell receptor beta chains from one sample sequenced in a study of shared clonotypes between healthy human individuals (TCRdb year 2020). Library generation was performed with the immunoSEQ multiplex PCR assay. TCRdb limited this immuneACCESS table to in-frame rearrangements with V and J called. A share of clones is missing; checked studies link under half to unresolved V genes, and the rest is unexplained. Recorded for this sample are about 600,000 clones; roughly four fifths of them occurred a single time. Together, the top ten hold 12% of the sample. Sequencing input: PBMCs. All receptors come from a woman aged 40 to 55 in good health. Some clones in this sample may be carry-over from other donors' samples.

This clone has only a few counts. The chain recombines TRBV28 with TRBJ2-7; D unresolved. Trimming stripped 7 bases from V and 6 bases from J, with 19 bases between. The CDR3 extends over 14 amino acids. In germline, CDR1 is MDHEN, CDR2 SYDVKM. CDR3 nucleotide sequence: TGTGCCAGCAATCGAGTGGCGGCAGTCTCCGAGCAGTACTTC. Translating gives CASNRVAAVSEQYF.

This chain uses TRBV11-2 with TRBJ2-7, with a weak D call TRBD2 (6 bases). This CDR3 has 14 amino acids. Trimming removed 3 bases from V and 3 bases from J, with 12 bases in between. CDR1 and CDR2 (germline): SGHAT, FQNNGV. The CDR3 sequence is CASSFGGTYYEQYF. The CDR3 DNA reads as TGTGCCAGCAGCTTCGGAGGGACCTACTACGAGCAGTACTTC.

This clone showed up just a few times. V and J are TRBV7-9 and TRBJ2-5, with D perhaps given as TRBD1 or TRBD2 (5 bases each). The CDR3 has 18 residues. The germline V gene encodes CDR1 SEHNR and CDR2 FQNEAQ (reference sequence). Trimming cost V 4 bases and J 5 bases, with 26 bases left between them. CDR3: CASSSSGTSILRVETQYF. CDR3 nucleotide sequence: TGTGCCAGCAGCTCGTCCGGGACCAGCATACTCCGAGTGGAGACCCAGTACTTC.

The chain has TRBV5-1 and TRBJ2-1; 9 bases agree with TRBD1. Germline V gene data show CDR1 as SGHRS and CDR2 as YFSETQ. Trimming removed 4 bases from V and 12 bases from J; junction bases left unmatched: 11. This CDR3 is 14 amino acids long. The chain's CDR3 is CASSPQGAGAVQFF. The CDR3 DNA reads TGCGCCAGCAGCCCACAGGGGGCGGGGGCGGTGCAGTTCTTC.

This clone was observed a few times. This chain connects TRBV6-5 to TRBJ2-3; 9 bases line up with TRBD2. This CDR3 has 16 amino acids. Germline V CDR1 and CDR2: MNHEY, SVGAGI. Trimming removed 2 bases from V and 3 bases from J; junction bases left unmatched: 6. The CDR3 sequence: CASSYRPSGTTDTQYF. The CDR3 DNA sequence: TGTGCCAGCAGTTACCGGCCTAGCGGGACAACAGATACGCAGTATTTT.

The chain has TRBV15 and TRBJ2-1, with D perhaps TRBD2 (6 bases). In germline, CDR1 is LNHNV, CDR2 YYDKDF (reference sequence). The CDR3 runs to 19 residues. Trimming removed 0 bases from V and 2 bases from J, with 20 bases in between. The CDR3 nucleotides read TGTGCCACCAGCAGAGATCTTCGGGCAAGGCGGGAAGCCTACAATGAGCAGTTCTTC. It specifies CATSRDLRARREAYNEQFF.

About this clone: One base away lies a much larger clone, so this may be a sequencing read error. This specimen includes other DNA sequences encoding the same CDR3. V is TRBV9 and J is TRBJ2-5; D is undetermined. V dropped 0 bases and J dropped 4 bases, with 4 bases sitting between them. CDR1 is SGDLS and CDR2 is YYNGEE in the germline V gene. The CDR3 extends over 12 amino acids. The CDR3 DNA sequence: TGTGCCAGCAGCGTAGGTGGAGAGACCCAGTACTTC. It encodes CASSVGGETQYF.

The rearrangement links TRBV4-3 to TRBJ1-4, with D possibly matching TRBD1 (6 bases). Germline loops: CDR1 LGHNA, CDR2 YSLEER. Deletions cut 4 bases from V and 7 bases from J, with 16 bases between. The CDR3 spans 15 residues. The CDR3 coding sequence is TGCGCCAGCAGCCGAAAGACAGGCCGGGTTGAAAAACTGTTTTTT. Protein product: CASSRKTGRVEKLFF.

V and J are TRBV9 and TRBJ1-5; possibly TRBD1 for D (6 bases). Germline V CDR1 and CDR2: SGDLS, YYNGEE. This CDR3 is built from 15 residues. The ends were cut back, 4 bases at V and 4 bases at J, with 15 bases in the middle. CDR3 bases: TGTGCCAGCAGCTCCTTGGGGGGCAGGAATCAGCCCCAGCATTTT. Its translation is CASSSLGGRNQPQHF.

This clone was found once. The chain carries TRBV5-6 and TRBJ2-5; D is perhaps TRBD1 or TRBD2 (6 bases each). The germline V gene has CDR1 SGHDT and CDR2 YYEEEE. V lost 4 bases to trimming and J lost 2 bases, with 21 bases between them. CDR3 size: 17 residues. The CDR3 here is CASSTVSGAEGQETQYF. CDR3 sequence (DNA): TGTGCCAGCAGCACTGTTTCGGGGGCCGAGGGGCAAGAGACCCAGTACTTC.

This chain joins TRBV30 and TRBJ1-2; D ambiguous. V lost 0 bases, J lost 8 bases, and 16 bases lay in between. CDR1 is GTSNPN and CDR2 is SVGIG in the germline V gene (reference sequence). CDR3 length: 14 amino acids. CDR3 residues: CAWSVQGLRQGYTF. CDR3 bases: TGTGCCTGGAGTGTTCAAGGCCTCCGGCAGGGCTACACCTTC.

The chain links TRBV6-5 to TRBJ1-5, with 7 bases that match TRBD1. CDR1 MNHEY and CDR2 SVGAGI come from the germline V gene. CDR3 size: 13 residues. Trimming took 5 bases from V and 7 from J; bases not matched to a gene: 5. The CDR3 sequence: CASSTDRVQPQHF. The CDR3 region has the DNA TGTGCCAGCAGTACTGACAGGGTCCAGCCCCAGCATTTT.

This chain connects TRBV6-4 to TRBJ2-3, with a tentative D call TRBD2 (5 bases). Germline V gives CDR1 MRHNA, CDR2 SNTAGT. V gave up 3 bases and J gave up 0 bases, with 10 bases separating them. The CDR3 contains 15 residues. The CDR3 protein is CASSEDGGSTDTQYF. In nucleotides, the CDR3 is TGTGCCAGCAGTGAAGACGGCGGGAGCACAGATACGCAGTATTTT.

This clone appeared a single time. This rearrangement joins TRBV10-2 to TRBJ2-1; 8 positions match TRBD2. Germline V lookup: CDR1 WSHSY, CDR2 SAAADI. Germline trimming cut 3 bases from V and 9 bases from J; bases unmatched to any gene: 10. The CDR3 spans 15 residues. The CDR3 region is CASSESRGGYGEQFF. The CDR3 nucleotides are TGCGCCAGCAGTGAATCCCGGGGGGGCTACGGTGAGCAGTTCTTC.

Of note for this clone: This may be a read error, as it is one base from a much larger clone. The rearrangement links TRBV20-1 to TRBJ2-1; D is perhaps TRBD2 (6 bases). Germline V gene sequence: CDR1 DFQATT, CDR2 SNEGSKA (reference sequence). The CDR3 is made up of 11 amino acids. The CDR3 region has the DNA TGCAGTGCTAGAGGTCGACTAGTGCTGATCTTC. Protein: CSARGRLVLIF.

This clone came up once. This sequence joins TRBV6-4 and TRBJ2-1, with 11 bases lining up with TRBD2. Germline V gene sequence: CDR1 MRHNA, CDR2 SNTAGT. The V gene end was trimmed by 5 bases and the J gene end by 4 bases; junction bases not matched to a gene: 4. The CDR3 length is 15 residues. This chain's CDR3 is CASSSTSGTYNEQFF. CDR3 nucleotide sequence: TGTGCCAGCAGTTCGACTAGCGGGACATACAATGAGCAGTTCTTC.

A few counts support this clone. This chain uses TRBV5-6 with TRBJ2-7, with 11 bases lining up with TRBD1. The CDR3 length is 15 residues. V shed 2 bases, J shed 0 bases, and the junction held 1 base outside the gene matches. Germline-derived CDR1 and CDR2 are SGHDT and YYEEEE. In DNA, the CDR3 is TGTGCCAGCAGCTTTGGGACAGGGGGCTCCTACGAGCAGTACTTC. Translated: CASSFGTGGSYEQYF.

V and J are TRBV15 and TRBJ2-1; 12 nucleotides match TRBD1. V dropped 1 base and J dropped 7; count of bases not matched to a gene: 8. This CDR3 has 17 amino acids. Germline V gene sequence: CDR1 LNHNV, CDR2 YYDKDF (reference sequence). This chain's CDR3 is CATSRAGPGQGANEQFF. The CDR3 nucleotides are TGTGCCACCAGCAGAGCCGGGCCGGGACAGGGGGCGAATGAGCAGTTCTTC.

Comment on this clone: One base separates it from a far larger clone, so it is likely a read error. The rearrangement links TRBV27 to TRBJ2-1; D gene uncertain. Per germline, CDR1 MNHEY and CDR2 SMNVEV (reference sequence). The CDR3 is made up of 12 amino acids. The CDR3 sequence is CAGSPLEEEQFF. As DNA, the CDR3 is TGTGCCGGCAGCCCCCTAGAGGAAGAGCAGTTCTTC.

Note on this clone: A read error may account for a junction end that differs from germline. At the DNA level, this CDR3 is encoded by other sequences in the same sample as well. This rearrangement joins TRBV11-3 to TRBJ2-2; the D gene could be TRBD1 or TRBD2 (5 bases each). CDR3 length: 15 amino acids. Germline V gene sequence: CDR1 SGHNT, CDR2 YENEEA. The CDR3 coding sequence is TGTGCAAGCAGCTTCGGGACCACTGCTAGGGGGGAGCTGTTTTTT. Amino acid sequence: CASSFGTTARGELFF.

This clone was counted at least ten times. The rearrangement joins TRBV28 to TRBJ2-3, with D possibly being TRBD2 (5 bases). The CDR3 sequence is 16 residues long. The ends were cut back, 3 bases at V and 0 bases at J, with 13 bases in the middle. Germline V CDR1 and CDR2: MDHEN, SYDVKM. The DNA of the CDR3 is TGTGCCAGCAGTTTTAGCCCTAGCTTTAGCACAGATACGCAGTATTTT. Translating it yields CASSFSPSFSTDTQYF.

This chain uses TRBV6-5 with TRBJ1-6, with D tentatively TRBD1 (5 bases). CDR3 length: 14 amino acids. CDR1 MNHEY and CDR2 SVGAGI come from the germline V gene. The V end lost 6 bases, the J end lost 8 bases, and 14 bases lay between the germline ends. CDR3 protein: CASSETGQDSPLHF. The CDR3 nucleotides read TGTGCCAGCAGCGAGACGGGGCAAGATTCACCCCTCCACTTT.